This T cell receptor beta chain originates from a study of PD-1 blockade in mismatch repair-deficient tumors. Study-wide background: All were previously treated, progressing patients with some twelve mismatch repair-deficient cancer types.

The table lists this clone with a count of one. Its antigen is currently unknown. Generated by immunoSEQ multiplex PCR, the TCRdb table keeps only in-frame clones and is missing some. Seen here are roughly 15,000 clones, around 80% observed once, and the top ten hold around 9.9%. Study-level findings and limits: Rapid post-treatment expansion, then contraction, generally preceding radiologic response, marked tumor-resident clones. Three of seven peptides expanded clones, giving 140 to 150 unique blood TCRs.

Noted time point: roughly ten-day in vitro stimulation with candidate neoantigen peptide 5. An approximately ten-day in vitro culture was run per each of fewer than ten reactive peptides. V was pared by 4 bases and J by 0 bases, with 6 bases between. CDR1 SGHDT and CDR2 YYEEEE come from the germline V gene. The length of the CDR3 is 13 residues. The sequences come from cells cultured in vitro, collected from a patient treated with pembrolizumab. The sequence was obtained from an adult with mismatch repair-deficient cancer. V usage is TRBV5-6 and J usage is TRBJ2-3, with D unclear. The CDR3, as DNA: TGTGCCAGCAGCCGCTATAGCACAGATACGCAGTATTTT. Its translation: CASSRYSTDTQYF.